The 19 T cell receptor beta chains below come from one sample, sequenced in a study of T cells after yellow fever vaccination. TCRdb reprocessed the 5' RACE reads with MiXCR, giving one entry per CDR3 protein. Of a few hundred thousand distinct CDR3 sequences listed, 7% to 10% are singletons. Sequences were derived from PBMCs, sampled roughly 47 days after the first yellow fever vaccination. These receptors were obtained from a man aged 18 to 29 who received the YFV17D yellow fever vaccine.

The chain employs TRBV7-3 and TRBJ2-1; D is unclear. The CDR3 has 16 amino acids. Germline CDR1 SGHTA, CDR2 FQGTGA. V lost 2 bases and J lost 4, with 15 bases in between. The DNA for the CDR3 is TGTGCCAGCAGCTTAGACTCCGCGAGCTTATACAATGAGCAGTTCTTC. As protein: CASSLDSASLYNEQFF.

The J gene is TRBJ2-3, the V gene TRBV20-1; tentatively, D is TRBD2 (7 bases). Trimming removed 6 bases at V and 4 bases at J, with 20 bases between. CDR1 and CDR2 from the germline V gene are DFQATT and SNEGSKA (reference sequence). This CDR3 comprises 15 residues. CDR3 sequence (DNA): TGCAGTGCCCCGGTGGGTGGGGGGGCCTCAGATACGCAGTATTTT. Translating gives CSAPVGGGASDTQYF.

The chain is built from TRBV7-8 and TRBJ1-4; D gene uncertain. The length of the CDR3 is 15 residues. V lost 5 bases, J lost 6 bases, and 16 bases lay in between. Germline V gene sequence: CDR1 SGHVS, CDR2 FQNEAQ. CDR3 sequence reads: CASSQDGVDYEKLFF. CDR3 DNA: TGTGCCAGCAGCCAGGACGGAGTGGACTATGAAAAACTGTTTTTT.

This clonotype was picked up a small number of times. The CDR3 coding sequence is TGCGCCAGTGGAAGGGGGCCACAAGAGACCCAGTACTTC. This gives the protein CASGRGPQETQYF. V usage is TRBV10-2 and J usage is TRBJ2-5; 7 bases fit TRBD1. The germline CDR1 and CDR2 sequences are WSHSY and SAAADI. The ends lost 9 bases at V and 2 bases at J; junction bases unmatched: 6. The CDR3 contains 13 residues.

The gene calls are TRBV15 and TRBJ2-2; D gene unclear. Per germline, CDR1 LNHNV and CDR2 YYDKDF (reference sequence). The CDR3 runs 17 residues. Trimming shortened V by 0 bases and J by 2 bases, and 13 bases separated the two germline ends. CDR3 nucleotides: TGTGCCACCAGCAGAGATACGAGGATCCGTAACACCGGGGAGCTGTTTTTT. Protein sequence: CATSRDTRIRNTGELFF.

CDR3 residues: CASSLERANYGYTF. The CDR3 DNA reads TGTGCCAGCAGCTTAGAACGTGCCAACTATGGCTACACCTTC. This chain uses TRBV7-2 with TRBJ1-2, with D hard to call. CDR3 length equals 14 residues. The germline V and J ends were trimmed by 1 base and 2 bases, with 8 bases remaining between them. Germline loops: CDR1 SGHTA, CDR2 FQGNSA.

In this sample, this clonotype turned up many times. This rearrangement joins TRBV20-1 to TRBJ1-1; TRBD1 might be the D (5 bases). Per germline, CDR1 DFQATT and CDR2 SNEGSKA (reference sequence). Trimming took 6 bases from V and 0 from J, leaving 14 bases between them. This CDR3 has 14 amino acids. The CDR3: CSAPVEGMNTEAFF. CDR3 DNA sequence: TGCAGTGCCCCCGTAGAGGGGATGAACACTGAAGCTTTCTTT.

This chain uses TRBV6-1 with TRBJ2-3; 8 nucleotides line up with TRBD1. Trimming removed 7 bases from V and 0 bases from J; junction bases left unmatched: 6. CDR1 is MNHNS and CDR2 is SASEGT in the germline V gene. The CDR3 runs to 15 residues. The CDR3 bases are TGTGCCAGCAATCGCAGGGGGCCTAGCACAGATACGCAGTATTTT. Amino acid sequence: CASNRRGPSTDTQYF.

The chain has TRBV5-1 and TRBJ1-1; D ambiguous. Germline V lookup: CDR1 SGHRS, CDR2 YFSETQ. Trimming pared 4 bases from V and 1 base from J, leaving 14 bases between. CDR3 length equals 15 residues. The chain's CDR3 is CASSVRPGSNTEAFF. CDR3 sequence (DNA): TGCGCCAGCAGCGTCCGCCCCGGGTCGAACACTGAAGCTTTCTTT.

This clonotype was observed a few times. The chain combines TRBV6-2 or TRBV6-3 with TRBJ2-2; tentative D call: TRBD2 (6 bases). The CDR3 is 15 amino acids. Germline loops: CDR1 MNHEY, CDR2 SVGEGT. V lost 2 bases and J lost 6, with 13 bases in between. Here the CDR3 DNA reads TGTGCCAGCAGTTACCTCTTCGGGGGAGCCGGGGAGCTGTTTTTT. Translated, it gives CASSYLFGGAGELFF.

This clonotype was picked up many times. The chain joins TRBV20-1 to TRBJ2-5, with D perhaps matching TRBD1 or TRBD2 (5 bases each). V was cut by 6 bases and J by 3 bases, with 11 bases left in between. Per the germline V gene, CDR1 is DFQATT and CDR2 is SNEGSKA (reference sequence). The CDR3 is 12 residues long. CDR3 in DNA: TGCAGTGCCGGGGCGCTAGAAGAGACCCAGTACTTC. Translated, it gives CSAGALEETQYF.

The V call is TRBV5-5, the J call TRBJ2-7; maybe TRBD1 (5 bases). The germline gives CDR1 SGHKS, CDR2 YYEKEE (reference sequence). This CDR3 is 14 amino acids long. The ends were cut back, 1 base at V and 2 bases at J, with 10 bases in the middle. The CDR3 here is CASSLQPGTYEQYF. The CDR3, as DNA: TGTGCCAGCAGCTTGCAGCCAGGGACCTACGAGCAGTACTTC.

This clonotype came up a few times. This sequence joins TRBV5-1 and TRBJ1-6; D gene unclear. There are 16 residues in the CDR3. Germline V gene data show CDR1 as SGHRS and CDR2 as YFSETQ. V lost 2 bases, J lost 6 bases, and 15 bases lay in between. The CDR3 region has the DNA TGCGCCAGCAGCTTACCGGGCGACCGGTCTAATTCACCCCTCCACTTT. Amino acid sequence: CASSLPGDRSNSPLHF.

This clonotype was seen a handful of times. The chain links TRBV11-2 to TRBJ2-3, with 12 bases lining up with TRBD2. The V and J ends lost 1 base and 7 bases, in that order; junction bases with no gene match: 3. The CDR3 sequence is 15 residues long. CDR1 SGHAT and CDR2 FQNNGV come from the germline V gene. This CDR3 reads CASSLATSGGYTQYF. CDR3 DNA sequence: TGTGCCAGCAGCTTAGCGACTAGCGGGGGATATACGCAGTATTTT.

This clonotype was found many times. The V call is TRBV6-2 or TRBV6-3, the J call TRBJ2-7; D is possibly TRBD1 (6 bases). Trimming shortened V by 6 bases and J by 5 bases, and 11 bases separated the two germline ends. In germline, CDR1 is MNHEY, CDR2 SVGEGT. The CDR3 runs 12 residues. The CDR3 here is CASSHRADEQYV. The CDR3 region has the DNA TGTGCCAGCAGCCACAGGGCAGACGAGCAGTACGTC.

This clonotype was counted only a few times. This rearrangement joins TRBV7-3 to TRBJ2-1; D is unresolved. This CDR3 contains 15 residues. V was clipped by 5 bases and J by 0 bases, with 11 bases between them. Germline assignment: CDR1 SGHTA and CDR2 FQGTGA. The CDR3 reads CASSRFSSSYNEQFF. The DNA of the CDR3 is TGTGCCAGCAGCCGTTTTTCAAGCTCCTACAATGAGCAGTTCTTC.

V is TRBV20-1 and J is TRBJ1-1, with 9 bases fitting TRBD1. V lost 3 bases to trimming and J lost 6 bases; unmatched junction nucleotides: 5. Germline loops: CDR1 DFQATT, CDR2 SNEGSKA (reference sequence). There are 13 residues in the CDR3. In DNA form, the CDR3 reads TGCAGTGCTAGGTCGGACAGGGGTGCTGAAGCTTTCTTT. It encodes CSARSDRGAEAFF.

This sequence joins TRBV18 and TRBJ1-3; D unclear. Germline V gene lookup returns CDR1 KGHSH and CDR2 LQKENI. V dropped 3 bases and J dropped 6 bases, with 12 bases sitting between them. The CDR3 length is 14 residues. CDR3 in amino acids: CASSPSQAENTIYF. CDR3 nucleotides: TGTGCCAGCTCACCGAGCCAGGCCGAAAACACCATATATTTT.

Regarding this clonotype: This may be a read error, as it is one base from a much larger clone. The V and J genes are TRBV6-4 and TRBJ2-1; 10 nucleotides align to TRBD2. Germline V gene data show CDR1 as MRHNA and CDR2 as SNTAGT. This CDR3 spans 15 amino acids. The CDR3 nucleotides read TGTGTCAGCAGTGACTCAGCGGGGGGGTACAATGAGCAGTTCTTC. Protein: CVSSDSAGGYNEQFF.